The clone carrying this T cell receptor beta chain has a count of ten or more. The antigen is not known. These data are taken from a study of T cells in Graves' hyperthyroidism and ophthalmopathy. Using RNA transcripts as the source, TCR beta CDR3 regions were amplified. An initial round of RT-PCR targeting the TCR CDR3 relied on the HTBI primer set. TCRdb passed the multiplex PCR reads through MiXCR, listing each CDR3 protein once. The top ten clones hold around 4% of a sample with approximately 610,000 distinct CDR3 sequences, under 15% of them seen once. Whole-study findings and limits: Most thyroid-expanded clonotypes above 0.001 were also found in blood. Stable hyperthyroidism was told apart from ophthalmopathy by a model built on 13 V-J features. The model's output predicted ophthalmopathy at a median of approximately 6.5 months prior to onset.

The authors obtained PBMCs from more than 9.5 ml of fresh peripheral blood. CDR3 length: 14 amino acids. V was pared by 9 bases and J by 3 bases, with 7 bases of the junction left unmatched. Germline loops: CDR1 KGHDR, CDR2 SFDVKD. The specimen sequenced was blood. The genes are TRBV24-1 and TRBJ2-5; TRBD2 matches 9 bases. The clonotype comes from a middle-aged woman with Graves' ophthalmopathy. The CDR3 loop is CATGGSGREETQYF. The CDR3 DNA is TGTGCCACCGGAGGTAGCGGGAGAGAAGAGACCCAGTACTTC.